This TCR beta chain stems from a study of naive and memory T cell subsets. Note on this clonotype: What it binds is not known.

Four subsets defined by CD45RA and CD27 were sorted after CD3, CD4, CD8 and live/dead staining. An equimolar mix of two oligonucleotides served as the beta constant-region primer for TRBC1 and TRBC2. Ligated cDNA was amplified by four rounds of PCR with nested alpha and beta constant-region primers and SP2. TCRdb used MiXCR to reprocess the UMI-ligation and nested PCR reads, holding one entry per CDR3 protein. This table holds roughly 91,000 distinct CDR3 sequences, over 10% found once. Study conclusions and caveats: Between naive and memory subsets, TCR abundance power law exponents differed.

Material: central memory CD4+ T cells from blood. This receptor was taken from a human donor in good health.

The CDR3 sequence is CASRTWTSGANVLTF. The CDR3 DNA follows: TGTGCCAGCAGAACCTGGACCTCTGGGGCCAACGTCCTGACTTTC. The chain employs TRBV27 and TRBJ2-6; D gene uncertain. The V gene's germline CDR1 is MNHEY and CDR2 SMNVEV (reference sequence). The CDR3 is 15 residues long. V lost 6 bases, J lost 0 bases, and 9 bases lay in between.